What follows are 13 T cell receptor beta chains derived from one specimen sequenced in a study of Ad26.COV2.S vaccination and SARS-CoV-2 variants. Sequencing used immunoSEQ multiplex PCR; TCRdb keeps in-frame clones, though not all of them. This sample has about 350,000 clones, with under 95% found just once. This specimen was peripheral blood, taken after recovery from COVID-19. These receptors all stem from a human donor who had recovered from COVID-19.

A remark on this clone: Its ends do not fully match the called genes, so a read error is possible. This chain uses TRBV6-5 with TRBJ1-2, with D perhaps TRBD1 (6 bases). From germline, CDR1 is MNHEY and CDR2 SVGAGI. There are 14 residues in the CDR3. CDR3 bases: TGTGCCAGCGGCAACTCCAACAGGGCCGGCTCTGTCGCCTTC. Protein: CASGNSNRAGSVAF.

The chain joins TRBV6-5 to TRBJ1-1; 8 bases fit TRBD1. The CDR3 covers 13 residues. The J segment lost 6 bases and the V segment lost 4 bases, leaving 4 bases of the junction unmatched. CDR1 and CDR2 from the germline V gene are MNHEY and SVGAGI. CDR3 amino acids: CASSFDRGAEAFF. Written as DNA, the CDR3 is TGTGCCAGCAGTTTCGACAGGGGTGCTGAAGCTTTCTTT.

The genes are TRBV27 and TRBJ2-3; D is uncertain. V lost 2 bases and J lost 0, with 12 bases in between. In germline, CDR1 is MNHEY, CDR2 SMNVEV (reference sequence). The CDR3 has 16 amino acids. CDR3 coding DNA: TGTGCCAGCAGTTTAGGACCTATTTCTAGCACAGATACGCAGTATTTT. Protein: CASSLGPISSTDTQYF.

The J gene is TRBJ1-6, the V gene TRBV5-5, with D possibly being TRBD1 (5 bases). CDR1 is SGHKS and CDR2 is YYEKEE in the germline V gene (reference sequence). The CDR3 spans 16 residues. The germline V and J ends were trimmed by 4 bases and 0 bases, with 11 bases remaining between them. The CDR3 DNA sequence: TGTGCCAGCAGCCTGGGGCCGAGCTCCTATAATTCACCCCTCCACTTT. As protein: CASSLGPSSYNSPLHF.

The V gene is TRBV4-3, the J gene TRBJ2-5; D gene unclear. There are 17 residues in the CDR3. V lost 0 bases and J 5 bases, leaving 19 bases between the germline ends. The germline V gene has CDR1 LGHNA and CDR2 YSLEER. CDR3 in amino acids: CASSQDRAVGGWETQYF. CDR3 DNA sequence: TGCGCCAGCAGCCAAGATCGGGCGGTGGGCGGCTGGGAGACCCAGTACTTC.

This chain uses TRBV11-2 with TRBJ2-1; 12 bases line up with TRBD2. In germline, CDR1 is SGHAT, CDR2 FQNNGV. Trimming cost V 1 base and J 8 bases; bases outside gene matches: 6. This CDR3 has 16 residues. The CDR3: CASSLGLAGGRDEQFF. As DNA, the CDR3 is TGTGCCAGCAGCTTAGGCCTAGCGGGGGGGCGAGATGAGCAGTTCTTC.

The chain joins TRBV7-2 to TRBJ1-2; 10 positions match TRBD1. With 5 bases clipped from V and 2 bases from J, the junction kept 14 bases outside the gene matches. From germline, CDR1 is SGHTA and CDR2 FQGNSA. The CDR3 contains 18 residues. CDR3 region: CASSTGPTGGLGNYGYTF. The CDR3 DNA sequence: TGTGCCAGCAGCACCGGCCCGACAGGGGGCTTAGGGAACTATGGCTACACCTTC. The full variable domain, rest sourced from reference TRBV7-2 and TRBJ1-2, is GAGVSQSPSNKVTEKGKDVELRCDPISGHTALYWYRQSLGQGLEFLIYFQGNSAPDKSGLPSDRFSAERTGGSVSTLTIQRTQQEDSAVYLCASSTGPTGGLGNYGYTFGSGTRLTVV.

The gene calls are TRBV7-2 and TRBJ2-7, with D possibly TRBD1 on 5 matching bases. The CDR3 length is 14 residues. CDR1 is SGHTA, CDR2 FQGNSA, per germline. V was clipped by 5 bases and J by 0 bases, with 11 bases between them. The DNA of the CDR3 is TGTGCCAGCAGCACAAACAGGTACTCCTACGAGCAGTACTTC. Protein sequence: CASSTNRYSYEQYF.

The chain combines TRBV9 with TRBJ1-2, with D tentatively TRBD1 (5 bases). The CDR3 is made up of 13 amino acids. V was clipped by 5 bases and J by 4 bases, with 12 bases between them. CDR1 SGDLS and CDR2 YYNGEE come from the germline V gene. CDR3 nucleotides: TGTGCCAGCAGTGGGGGGGGAGCCTATGGCTACACCTTC. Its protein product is CASSGGGAYGYTF.

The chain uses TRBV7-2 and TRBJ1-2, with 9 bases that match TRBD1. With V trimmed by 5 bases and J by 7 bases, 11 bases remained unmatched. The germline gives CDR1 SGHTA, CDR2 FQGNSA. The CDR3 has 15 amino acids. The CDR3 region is CASSPRSGQGRGYTF. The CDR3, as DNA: TGTGCCAGCAGCCCCCGGTCGGGACAGGGACGTGGCTACACCTTC.

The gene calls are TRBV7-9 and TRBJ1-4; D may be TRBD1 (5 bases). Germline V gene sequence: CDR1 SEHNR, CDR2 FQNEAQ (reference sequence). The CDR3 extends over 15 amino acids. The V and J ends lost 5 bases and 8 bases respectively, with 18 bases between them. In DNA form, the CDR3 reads TGTGCCAGCAGCAACCCGGGGGGACTGGGCGAAAAACTGTTTTTT. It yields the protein CASSNPGGLGEKLFF.

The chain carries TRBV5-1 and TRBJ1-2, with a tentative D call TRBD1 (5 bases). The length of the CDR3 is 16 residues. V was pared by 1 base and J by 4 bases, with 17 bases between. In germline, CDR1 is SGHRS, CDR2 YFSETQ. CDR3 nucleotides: TGCGCCAGCAGCTTGACACTACAGGAGATCTCCTATGGCTACACCTTC. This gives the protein CASSLTLQEISYGYTF.

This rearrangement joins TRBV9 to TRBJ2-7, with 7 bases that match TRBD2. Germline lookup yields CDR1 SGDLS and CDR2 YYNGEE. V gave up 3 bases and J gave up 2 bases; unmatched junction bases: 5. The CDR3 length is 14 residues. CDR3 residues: CASSASGEAYEQYF. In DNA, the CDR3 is TGTGCCAGCAGCGCAAGCGGGGAGGCCTACGAGCAGTACTTC. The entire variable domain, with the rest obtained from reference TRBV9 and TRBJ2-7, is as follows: DSGVTQTPKHLITATGQRVTLRCSPRSGDLSVYWYQQSLDQGLQFLIQYYNGEERAKGNILERFSAQQFPDLHSELNLSSLELGDSALYFCASSASGEAYEQYFGPGTRLTVT.